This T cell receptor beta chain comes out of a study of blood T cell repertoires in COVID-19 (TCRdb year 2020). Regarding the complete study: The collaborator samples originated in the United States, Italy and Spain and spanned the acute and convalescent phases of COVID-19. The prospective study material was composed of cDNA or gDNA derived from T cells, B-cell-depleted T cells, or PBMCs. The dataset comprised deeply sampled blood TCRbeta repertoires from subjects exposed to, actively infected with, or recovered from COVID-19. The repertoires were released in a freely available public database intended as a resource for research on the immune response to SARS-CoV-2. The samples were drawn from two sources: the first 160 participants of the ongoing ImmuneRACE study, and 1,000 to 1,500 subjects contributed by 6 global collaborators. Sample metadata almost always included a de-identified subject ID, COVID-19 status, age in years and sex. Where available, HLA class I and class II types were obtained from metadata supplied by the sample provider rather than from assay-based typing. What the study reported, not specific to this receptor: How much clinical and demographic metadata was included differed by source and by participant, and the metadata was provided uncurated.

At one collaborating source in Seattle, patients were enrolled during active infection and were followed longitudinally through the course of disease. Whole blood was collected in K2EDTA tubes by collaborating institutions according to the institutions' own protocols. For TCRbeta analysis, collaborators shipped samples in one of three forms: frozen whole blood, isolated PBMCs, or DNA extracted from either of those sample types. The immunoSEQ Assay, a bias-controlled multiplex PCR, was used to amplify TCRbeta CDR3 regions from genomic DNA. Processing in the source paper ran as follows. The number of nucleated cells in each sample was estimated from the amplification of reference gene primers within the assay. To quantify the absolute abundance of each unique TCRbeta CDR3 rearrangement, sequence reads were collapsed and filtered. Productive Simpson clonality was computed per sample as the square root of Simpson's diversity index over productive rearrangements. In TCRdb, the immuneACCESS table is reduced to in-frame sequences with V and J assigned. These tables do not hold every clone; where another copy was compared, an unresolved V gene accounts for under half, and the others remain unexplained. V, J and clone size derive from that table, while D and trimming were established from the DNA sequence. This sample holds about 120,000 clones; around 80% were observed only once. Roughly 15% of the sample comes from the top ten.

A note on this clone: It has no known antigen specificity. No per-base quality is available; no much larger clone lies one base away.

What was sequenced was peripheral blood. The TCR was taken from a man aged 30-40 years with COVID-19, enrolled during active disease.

The DNA reads TGTGCCAGCAGTTTAGTAACCGGGGAGCTGTTTTTT. Its coded protein is CASSLVTGELFF. This chain is built from TRBV27 and TRBJ2-2, with the identity of the D gene unclear. The CDR3 covers 12 residues, taking in both the cysteine and the phenylalanine. Here the CDR3 DNA is all that survives: 36 bases in frame from base 1. V is reduced by 2 bases and J by 5 bases, leaving a spacing of 3 bases between them. Taken from the germline V gene (reference sequence), the CDR1 and CDR2 loops are MNHEY and SMNVEV.